These 17 T cell receptor beta chains share one sample of origin, sequenced in a study of shared clonotypes between healthy human individuals. Only in-frame clones appear in the TCRdb table, and some are missing; sequencing was by immunoSEQ multiplex PCR. Of around 600,000 clones listed, almost 97% are singletons. The sequenced sample was naive CD4+ T cells sorted from blood. As for subset: CD45RA+ positively selected. The receptors were sampled from a woman aged 25 to 39 in good health.

The gene calls are TRBV6-1 and TRBJ2-2, with D hard to call. The CDR3 runs to 16 residues. Germline V gene sequence: CDR1 MNHNS, CDR2 SASEGT. Between the trimmed V and J ends, which lost 0 bases and 3 bases, there was a span of 11 bases. Here the CDR3 DNA reads TGTGCCAGCAGTGAAGCGCAAGGGTTGGACACCGGGGAGCTGTTTTTT. This gives the protein CASSEAQGLDTGELFF.

The chain couples TRBV19 to TRBJ1-5; D call uncertain. Germline V CDR1 and CDR2: LNHDA, SQIVND (reference sequence). The CDR3 has 13 residues. V was shortened by 7 bases and J by 5 bases, with 12 bases between the two germline ends. For the CDR3, the DNA is TGTGCCAGTAATATGGAGTACGATCAGCCCCAGCATTTT. This codes for CASNMEYDQPQHF.

The chain has TRBV11-1 and TRBJ2-5, with TRBD2 matching over 8 bases. This CDR3 is 16 amino acids long. Unmatched junction bases numbered 10, after V lost 5 bases and J lost 2 bases. Per the germline V gene, CDR1 is SGHAT and CDR2 is FQDESV (reference sequence). CDR3 coding DNA: TGTGCCAGCAGCGTTGGACTAGCAGTAAGTCAAGAGACCCAGTACTTC. Encoded protein: CASSVGLAVSQETQYF.

The CDR3 sequence: CASSPRGQGKSRANYGYTF. The DNA of the CDR3 is TGTGCCAGCAGCCCGCGCGGACAGGGAAAGTCTCGAGCTAACTATGGCTACACCTTC. This chain uses TRBV7-2 with TRBJ1-2; 8 bases are a match to TRBD1. CDR1 and CDR2 (germline): SGHTA, FQGNSA. V shed 5 bases, J shed 0 bases, and the junction held 17 bases outside the gene matches. The CDR3 runs to 19 residues.

The V gene is TRBV11-2, the J gene TRBJ1-2; tentative D call: TRBD1 (6 bases). The CDR3 totals 14 residues. CDR1 and CDR2 (germline): SGHAT, FQNNGV. V was clipped by 3 bases and J by 7 bases, with 15 bases between them. CDR3 region: CASSLETGLVGYTF. CDR3 DNA sequence: TGTGCCAGCAGCTTGGAAACAGGGCTCGTTGGCTACACCTTC.

The chain uses TRBV5-1 and TRBJ2-1, with D perhaps TRBD1 (6 bases). Trimming cost V 3 bases and J 0 bases, with 13 bases left between them. The CDR3 totals 16 residues. The germline V gene has CDR1 SGHRS and CDR2 YFSETQ. The CDR3 is CASSYTTGSSYNEQFF. For the CDR3, the DNA is TGCGCCAGCAGCTACACCACAGGGAGCTCCTACAATGAGCAGTTCTTC.

The chain carries TRBV11-2 and TRBJ1-1; the D is unclear. This CDR3 spans 14 amino acids. V shed 2 bases and J shed 3 bases, with 10 bases lying between them. Per germline, CDR1 SGHAT and CDR2 FQNNGV. The DNA for the CDR3 is TGTGCCAGCAGCTTAAGAGGGCGGGACACTGAAGCTTTCTTT. Residues: CASSLRGRDTEAFF.

The rearrangement links TRBV5-6 to TRBJ1-1; 7 nucleotides agree with TRBD1. Germline V gives CDR1 SGHDT, CDR2 YYEEEE. This CDR3 has 16 residues. The junction had 9 bases not matched to a gene; V was cut back by 0 bases and J by 4 bases. The CDR3, as DNA: TGTGCCAGCAGCTTGGTTGCAGGGGGAACTCTCACTGAAGCTTTCTTT. It yields the protein CASSLVAGGTLTEAFF.

V usage is TRBV29-1 and J usage is TRBJ2-3; D unclear. Germline values: CDR1 SQVTM, CDR2 ANQGSEA. V lost 1 base and J 1 base, leaving 6 bases between the germline ends. The CDR3 sequence is 13 residues long. The CDR3 reads CSVEVGGTDTQYF. DNA of the CDR3: TGCAGCGTTGAAGTAGGTGGCACAGATACGCAGTATTTT.

This rearrangement joins TRBV28 to TRBJ1-2, with 7 bases lining up with TRBD1. Unmatched junction bases numbered 11, after V lost 5 bases and J lost 2 bases. The CDR3 consists of 16 residues. Germline values: CDR1 MDHEN, CDR2 SYDVKM. The CDR3 nucleotides are TGTGCCAGCAGTCCCCACTCCGGACAGGCCAACTATGGCTACACCTTC. Its translation: CASSPHSGQANYGYTF.

This chain links TRBV6-6 with TRBJ2-7, with D unclear. Trimming took 5 bases from V and 6 from J, leaving 20 bases between them. Per the germline V gene, CDR1 is MNHNY and CDR2 is SVGAGI (reference sequence). This CDR3 is built from 15 residues. CDR3 nucleotide sequence: TGTGCCAGCAGTCCCCCTGGCCGAAAAGGTCTCGAGCAGTACTTC. This gives the protein CASSPPGRKGLEQYF.

This clone was recorded once. V is TRBV5-5 and J is TRBJ1-1, with TRBD1 identical over 7 bases. From germline, CDR1 is SGHKS and CDR2 YYEKEE (reference sequence). The V segment lost 8 bases and the J segment 3 bases; nucleotides outside the gene matches: 7. The CDR3 is 13 residues long. Written as DNA, the CDR3 is TGTGCCAGTACCGGGACAGCCCACACTGAAGCTTTCTTT. Its protein product is CASTGTAHTEAFF.

The V call is TRBV21-1, the J call TRBJ2-7; the table's TRBD2 call for D was not verified on the DNA. TRBV21-1 is annotated as a pseudogene. The CDR3 totals 15 residues. CDR3 protein: CASSMGLAGVWEQYF. As DNA, the CDR3 is TGTGCCAGCAGCATGGGACTAGCGGGAGTGTGGGAGCAGTACTTC.

The chain carries TRBV6-5 and TRBJ2-2; no clear D gene. Between the trimmed V and J ends, which lost 6 bases and 3 bases, there was a span of 11 bases. CDR3 size: 14 residues. The germline V gene has CDR1 MNHEY and CDR2 SVGAGI. The chain's CDR3 is CASSQRRYTGELFF. The CDR3 nucleotides are TGTGCCAGCAGCCAAAGACGGTACACCGGGGAGCTGTTTTTT.

The chain joins TRBV18 to TRBJ2-5; 7 bases agree with TRBD1. Germline V gene sequence: CDR1 KGHSH, CDR2 LQKENI. The CDR3 consists of 18 residues. The ends lost 0 bases at V and 2 bases at J; junction bases unmatched: 12. The DNA of the CDR3 is TGTGCCAGCTCACCACCGAATCAGCGACAGGGATTTCAAGAGACCCAGTACTTC. Amino acids: CASSPPNQRQGFQETQYF.

The V and J genes are TRBV5-1 and TRBJ2-1; TRBD2 agrees at 9 bases. V lost 1 base, J lost 5 bases, and 4 bases stayed unmatched. This CDR3 is built from 15 residues. Germline V CDR1 and CDR2: SGHRS, YFSETQ. CDR3 bases: TGCGCCAGCAGCTTGTTGGCGGGAGGGCACAATGAGCAGTTCTTC. Translation: CASSLLAGGHNEQFF.

The chain links TRBV28 to TRBJ2-7, with a possible D match to TRBD2 (5 bases). This CDR3 has 14 amino acids. V lost 0 bases, J lost 3 bases, and 9 bases lay in between. Germline V CDR1 and CDR2: MDHEN, SYDVKM. The CDR3 DNA reads as TGTGCCAGCAGTTTATGGACGGAGGTCTACGAGCAGTACTTC. The encoded protein is CASSLWTEVYEQYF.